This TCR beta chain comes out of a study of early T cells in non-severe SARS-CoV-2 infection. Findings and caveats of the study: Matching against VDJdb likely underestimated virus-specific expansions, favoring anti-spike CD8.

This clonotype has more than one count but fewer than ten. The antigen is unknown. Individual cDNA molecules were tagged with unique molecular identifiers, the study reported. TCRdb used MiXCR to reprocess the 5' RACE reads, holding one entry per CDR3 protein. This table has more than 90,000 distinct CDR3 sequences, under 15% appearing once. The germline CDR1 and CDR2 sequences are DFQATT and SNEGSKA (reference sequence). V lost 5 bases and J 3 bases, leaving 21 bases between the germline ends. The CDR3 sequence is 16 residues long. The source of this sequence is an adult who was a healthcare worker with PCR-confirmed SARS-CoV-2 infection or an uninfected control (not recorded which). The V gene is TRBV20-1, the J gene TRBJ2-3; D gene uncertain. Input material: whole blood. This CDR3 reads CSASKRRSVATDTQYF. CDR3 DNA: TGCAGTGCTTCTAAACGTAGGTCCGTGGCGACAGATACGCAGTATTTT.